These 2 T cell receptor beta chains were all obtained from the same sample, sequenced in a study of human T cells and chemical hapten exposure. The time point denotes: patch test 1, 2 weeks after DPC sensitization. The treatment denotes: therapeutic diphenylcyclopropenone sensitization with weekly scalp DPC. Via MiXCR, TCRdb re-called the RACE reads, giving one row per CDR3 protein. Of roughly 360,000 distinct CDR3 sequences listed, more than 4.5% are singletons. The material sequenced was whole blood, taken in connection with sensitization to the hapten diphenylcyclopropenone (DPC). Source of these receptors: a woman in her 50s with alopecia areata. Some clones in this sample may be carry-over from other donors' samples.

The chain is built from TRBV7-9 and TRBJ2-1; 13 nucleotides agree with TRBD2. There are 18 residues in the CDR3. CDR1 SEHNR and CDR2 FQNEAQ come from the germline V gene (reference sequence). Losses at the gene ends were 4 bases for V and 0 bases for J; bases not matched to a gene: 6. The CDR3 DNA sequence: TGTGCCAGCAGCTCGACCCGGACTAGCGGGAGCTCCTACAATGAGCAGTTCTTC. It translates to CASSSTRTSGSSYNEQFF.

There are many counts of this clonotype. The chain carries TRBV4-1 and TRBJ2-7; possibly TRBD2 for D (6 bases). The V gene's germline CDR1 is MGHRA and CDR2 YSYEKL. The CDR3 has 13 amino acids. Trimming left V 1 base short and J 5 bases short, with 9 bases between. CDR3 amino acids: CASSQGGVNEQYF. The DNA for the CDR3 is TGCGCCAGCAGCCAAGGCGGGGTTAACGAGCAGTACTTC.